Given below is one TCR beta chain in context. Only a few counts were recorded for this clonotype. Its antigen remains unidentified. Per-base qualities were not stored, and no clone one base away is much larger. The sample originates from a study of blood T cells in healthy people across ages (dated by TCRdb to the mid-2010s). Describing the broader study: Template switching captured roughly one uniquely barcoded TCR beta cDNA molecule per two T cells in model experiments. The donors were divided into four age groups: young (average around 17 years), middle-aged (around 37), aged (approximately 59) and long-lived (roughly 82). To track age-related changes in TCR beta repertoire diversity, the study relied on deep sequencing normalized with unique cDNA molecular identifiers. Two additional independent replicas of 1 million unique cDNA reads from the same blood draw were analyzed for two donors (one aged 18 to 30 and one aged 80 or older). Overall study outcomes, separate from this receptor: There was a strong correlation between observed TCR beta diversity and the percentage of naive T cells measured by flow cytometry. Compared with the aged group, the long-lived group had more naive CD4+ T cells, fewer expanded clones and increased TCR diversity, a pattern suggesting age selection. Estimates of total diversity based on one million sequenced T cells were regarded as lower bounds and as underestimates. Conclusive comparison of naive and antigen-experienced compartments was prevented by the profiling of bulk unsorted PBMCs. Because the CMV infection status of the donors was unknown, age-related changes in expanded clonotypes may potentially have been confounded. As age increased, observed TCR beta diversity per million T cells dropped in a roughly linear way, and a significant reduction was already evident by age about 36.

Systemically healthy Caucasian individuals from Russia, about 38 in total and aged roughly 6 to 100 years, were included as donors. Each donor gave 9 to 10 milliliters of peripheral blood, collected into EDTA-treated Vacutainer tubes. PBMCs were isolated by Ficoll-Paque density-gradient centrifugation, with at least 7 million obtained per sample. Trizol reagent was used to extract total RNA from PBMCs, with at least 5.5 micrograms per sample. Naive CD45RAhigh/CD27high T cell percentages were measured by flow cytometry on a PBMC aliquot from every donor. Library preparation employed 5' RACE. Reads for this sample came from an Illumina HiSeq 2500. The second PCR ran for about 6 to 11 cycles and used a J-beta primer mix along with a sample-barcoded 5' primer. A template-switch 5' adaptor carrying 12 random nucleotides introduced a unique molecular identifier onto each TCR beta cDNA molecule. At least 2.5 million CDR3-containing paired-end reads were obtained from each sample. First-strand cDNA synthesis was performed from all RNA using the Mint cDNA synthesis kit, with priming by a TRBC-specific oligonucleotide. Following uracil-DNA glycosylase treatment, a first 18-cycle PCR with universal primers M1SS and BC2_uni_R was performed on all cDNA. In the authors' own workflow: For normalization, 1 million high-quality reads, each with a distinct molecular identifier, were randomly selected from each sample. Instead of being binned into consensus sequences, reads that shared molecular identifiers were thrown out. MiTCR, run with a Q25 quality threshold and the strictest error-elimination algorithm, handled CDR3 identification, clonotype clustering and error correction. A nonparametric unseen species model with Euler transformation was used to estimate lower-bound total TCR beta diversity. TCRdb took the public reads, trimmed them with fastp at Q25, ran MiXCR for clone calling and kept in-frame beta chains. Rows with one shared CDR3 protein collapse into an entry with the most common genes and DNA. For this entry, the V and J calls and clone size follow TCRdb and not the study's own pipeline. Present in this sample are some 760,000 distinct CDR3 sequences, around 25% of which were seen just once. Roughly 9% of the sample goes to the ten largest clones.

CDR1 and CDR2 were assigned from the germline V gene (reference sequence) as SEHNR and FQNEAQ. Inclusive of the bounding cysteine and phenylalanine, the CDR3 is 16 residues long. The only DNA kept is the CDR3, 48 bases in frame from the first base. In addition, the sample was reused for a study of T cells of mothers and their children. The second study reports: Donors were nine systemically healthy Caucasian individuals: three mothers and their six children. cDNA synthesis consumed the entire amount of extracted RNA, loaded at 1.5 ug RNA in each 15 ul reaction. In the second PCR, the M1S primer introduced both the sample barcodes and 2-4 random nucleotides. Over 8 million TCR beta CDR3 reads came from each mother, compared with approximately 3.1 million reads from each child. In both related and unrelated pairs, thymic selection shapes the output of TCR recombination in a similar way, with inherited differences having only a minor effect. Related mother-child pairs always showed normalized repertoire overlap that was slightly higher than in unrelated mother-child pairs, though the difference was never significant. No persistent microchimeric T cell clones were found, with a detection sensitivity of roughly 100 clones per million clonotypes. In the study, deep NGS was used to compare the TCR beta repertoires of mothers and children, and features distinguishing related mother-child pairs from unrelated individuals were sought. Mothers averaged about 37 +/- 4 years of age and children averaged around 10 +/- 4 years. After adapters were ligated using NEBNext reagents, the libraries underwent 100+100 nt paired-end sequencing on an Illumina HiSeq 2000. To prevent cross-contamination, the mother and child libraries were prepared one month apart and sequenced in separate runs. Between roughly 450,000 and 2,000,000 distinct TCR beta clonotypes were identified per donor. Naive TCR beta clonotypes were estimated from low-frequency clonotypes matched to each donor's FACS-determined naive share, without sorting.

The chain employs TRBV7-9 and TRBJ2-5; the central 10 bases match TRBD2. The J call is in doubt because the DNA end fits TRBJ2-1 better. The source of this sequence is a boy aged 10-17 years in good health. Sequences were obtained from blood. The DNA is TGTGCCAGCAGCCCTCGGGAAAGCGGGGGGGTGAATGAGCAGTTCTTC. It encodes CASSPRESGGVNEQFF.